This T cell receptor beta chain was captured in a study of cytomegalovirus exposure and HLA in healthy donors. Study-level background: Among approximately 400 genotyped donors, around 81% fell in the Caucasian-associated ancestry cluster. Study findings and constraints: HLA alleles showed associations with 15,000 to 20,000 TCR beta sequences in a later analysis, at a 0.05 false discovery rate.

Samples came from healthy bone marrow donors. This clone came up a few times. Its antigen is as yet unknown. Trimming removed 0 bases from V and 6 bases from J; junction bases left unmatched: 3. Germline V gene lookup returns CDR1 SGHNT and CDR2 YYREEE (reference sequence). The CDR3 totals 14 residues. Use of 60 Vbeta and 13 Jbeta primers characterized the PCR. Sequencing used immunoSEQ multiplex PCR; TCRdb keeps in-frame clones, though not all of them. The profile shows over 150,000 clones, 70% to 85% of them singletons. The material sequenced was PBMCs. This chain uses TRBV5-4 with TRBJ2-3; TRBD2 aligns across 8 bases. This receptor was obtained from a young man in good health and CMV-seronegative. The CDR3 nucleotides read TGTGCCAGCAGCTTGGTCGGGGGGGCCGATACGCAGTATTTT. Amino acid sequence: CASSLVGGADTQYF.